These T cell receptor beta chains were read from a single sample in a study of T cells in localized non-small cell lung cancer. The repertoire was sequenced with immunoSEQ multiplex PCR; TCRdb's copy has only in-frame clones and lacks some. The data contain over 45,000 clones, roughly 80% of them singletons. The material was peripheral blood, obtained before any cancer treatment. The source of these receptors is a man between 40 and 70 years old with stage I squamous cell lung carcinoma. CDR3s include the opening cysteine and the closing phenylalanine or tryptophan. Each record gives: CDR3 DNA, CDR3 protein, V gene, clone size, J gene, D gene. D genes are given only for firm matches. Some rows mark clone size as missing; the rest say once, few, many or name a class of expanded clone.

TGTGCCAGCAACTTCCCCCACAGAACTGAAGCTTTCTTT,CASNFPHRTEAFF,TRBV28,NA,TRBJ1-1,NA
TGTGCCAGCAGCCAACCGGGACAGGGTTCCTACGAGCAGTACTTC,CASSQPGQGSYEQYF,TRBV28,NA,TRBJ2-7,TRBD1
TGTGCCAGCAGCCAGCAACAGGGTACCGAGCAGTTCTTC,CASSQQQGTEQFF,TRBV14,NA,TRBJ2-1,NA
TGTGCCAGCAGCTCGACGGTCGATTATGCAGGGGGCTTTGAGCAGTACTTC,CASSSTVDYAGGFEQYF,TRBV5-6,NA,TRBJ2-7,TRBD1
TGTGCCAGCAGCTATAGTAACACTGAAGCTTTCTTT,CASSYSNTEAFF,TRBV7-9,few,TRBJ1-1,NA
TGTGCCAGCAGTCCCGGGACAGATAGCACAGATACGCAGTATTTT,CASSPGTDSTDTQYF,TRBV25-1,NA,TRBJ2-3,TRBD1
TGTGCCAGCAGCTTGGGGAGTAGCGGGGGGACCTTCAGCTCCTACAATGAGCAGTTCTTC,CASSLGSSGGTFSSYNEQFF,TRBV5-4,NA,TRBJ2-1,TRBD2
TGTGCCAGCAGCCAGACAGGGGGGTCCGACGAGCAGTACTTC,CASSQTGGSDEQYF,TRBV6-1,NA,TRBJ2-7,TRBD1
TGTGCCAGCAGTTGGAAGGGAGGTTCCTACGAGCAGTACTTC,CASSWKGGSYEQYF,TRBV6-5,NA,TRBJ2-7,NA
TGTGCCACCTCGGACCATTCTCGCAATCAGCCCCAGCATTTT,CATSDHSRNQPQHF,TRBV19,NA,TRBJ1-5,NA
TGTGCCTGCCGGAGCAGCCAGTACAATGAGCAGTTCTTC,CACRSSQYNEQFF,TRBV19,NA,TRBJ2-1,NA
TGTGCCAGCGGGTATGAGCAGTTCTTC,CASGYEQFF,TRBV7-9,few,TRBJ2-1,NA
TGTGCCAGCAGCTTGTGGGATCGGGAGACCCAGTACTTC,CASSLWDRETQYF,TRBV5-4,NA,TRBJ2-5,NA
TGTGCCAGCAGTAGTATCGGGGGTCACACCGGGGAGCTGTTTTTT,CASSSIGGHTGELFF,TRBV7-3,NA,TRBJ2-2,NA
TGTGCCAGCAGCTTAGGGGTAGCCCCAGAACAAGAGACCCAGTACTTC,CASSLGVAPEQETQYF,TRBV7-3,NA,TRBJ2-5,NA
TGTGCCAGCAGTTCCCGGGACGCCCCAGTCCTCCACTTT,CASSSRDAPVLHF,TRBV6-5,NA,TRBJ1-6,NA
TGTGCCAGCAGTGGGACAGGGGTCACTGAAGCTTTCTTT,CASSGTGVTEAFF,TRBV2,NA,TRBJ1-1,TRBD1
TGTGCCAGCAGCGGTAACAGGGGCCTTAACTATGGCTACACCTTC,CASSGNRGLNYGYTF,TRBV5-6,few,TRBJ1-2,TRBD1
TGTGCCAGCAGAAAGACTAGCGGGGTTTACAATGAGCAGTTCTTC,CASRKTSGVYNEQFF,TRBV6-5,NA,TRBJ2-1,TRBD2
TGTGCCAGCGGAACCTATTCTACAGGAGAGACTGAAGCTTTCTTT,CASGTYSTGETEAFF,TRBV27,NA,TRBJ1-1,NA
TGTGCCAGCAGGGTGGACAGGAGCTCCTATAATTCACCCCTCCACTTT,CASRVDRSSYNSPLHF,TRBV28,NA,TRBJ1-6,TRBD1
TGTGCCAGCAGCGCAAGGGACAGGGGTAACGAGCAGTACTTC,CASSARDRGNEQYF,TRBV4-2,NA,TRBJ2-7,TRBD1
TGTGCCAGCAGCCAAGATCGGGTCGAGCAGTACTTC,CASSQDRVEQYF,TRBV4-2,once,TRBJ2-7,NA
TGTGCCAGCAGTGTTGGTGGCCTCCAAGAGACCCAGTACTTC,CASSVGGLQETQYF,TRBV2,NA,TRBJ2-5,NA
TGTGCCAGCAGTTACTCGGGGGCAGGGAGCCGTTATGGCTACACCTTC,CASSYSGAGSRYGYTF,TRBV6-6,NA,TRBJ1-2,NA
TGCGCCAGCAGCTTGGGACAACCCTGGGAGCAGTACTTC,CASSLGQPWEQYF,TRBV5-1,NA,TRBJ2-7,NA
TGTGCCACGGGACAGGGTAACGCAATGAACACTGAAGCTTTCTTT,CATGQGNAMNTEAFF,TRBV19,NA,TRBJ1-1,TRBD1
TGTGCCAGCTCACCGCAACAAGAGACCCAGTACTTC,CASSPQQETQYF,TRBV18,NA,TRBJ2-5,NA
TGCGCCAGCAGCCAACAGGGTGAAGCTAATGAAAAACTGTTTTTT,CASSQQGEANEKLFF,TRBV4-1,NA,TRBJ1-4,NA
TGTGCCAGCAGTTCCTACGGAAGTACCCAAACCGCTAATGAAAAACTGTTTTTT,CASSSYGSTQTANEKLFF,TRBV28,once,TRBJ1-4,NA
TGTGCCACCCGGGGGACAAACACTGAAGCTTTCTTT,CATRGTNTEAFF,TRBV2,NA,TRBJ1-1,NA
TGTGCCAGCAGGGCCGGGACAACCGACAATCAGCCCCAGCATTTT,CASRAGTTDNQPQHF,TRBV6-6,NA,TRBJ1-5,NA
TGTGCCAGCAGCTTGGGCAGTCTCGGGTACGAGCAGTACTTC,CASSLGSLGYEQYF,TRBV7-9,NA,TRBJ2-7,NA
TGTGCCAGCTCACCCGGAAGGGACGAAAAACTGTTTTTT,CASSPGRDEKLFF,TRBV18,NA,TRBJ1-4,NA
TGTGCCAGCAGTTTATGGGTGGGGGGTGGCCCTTCTCCACCCCAGCATTTT,CASSLWVGGGPSPPQHF,TRBV27,NA,TRBJ1-5,NA
TGCGCCAGCAGCCTCCGGACAGCCGCGCAAAGTGGTGAGCAGTTCTTC,CASSLRTAAQSGEQFF,TRBV5-1,NA,TRBJ2-1,NA
TGTGCCAGCAGTGAAGGACGTAGGGTGTCGAAGGAGCAGTACTTC,CASSEGRRVSKEQYF,TRBV2,NA,TRBJ2-7,NA
TGTGCCTGGAGAGGTGGGAGTGGTTCACCCCTCCACTTT,CAWRGGSGSPLHF,TRBV30,NA,TRBJ1-6,NA
TGTGCCAGCAGTCTGAATATTTGGCAGCCCCAGCATTTT,CASSLNIWQPQHF,TRBV27,NA,TRBJ1-5,NA
TGCGCCAGCAGTCCCCTCCAGGGTACTAATGAAAAACTGTTTTTT,CASSPLQGTNEKLFF,TRBV4-1,NA,TRBJ1-4,NA
TGCGCCAGCAGCGTGTCAGGGGTGAACACCGGGGAGCTGTTTTTT,CASSVSGVNTGELFF,TRBV5-1,NA,TRBJ2-2,NA
TGTGCCAGCAGCGAGGGGATGAACACTGAAGCTTTCTTT,CASSEGMNTEAFF,TRBV9,NA,TRBJ1-1,NA
TGTGCCAGCTTAGACAGCCATTCCTACGAGCAGTACTTC,CASLDSHSYEQYF,TRBV6-6,NA,TRBJ2-7,NA
TGTGCCAGTAGAGATGGACAGGGGCTTGGCAATGAGCAGTTCTTC,CASRDGQGLGNEQFF,TRBV19,few,TRBJ2-1,TRBD1
TGTGCCAGCACTCCCGACTGGGGATCGGCGTCCTCCTATGGCTACACCTTC,CASTPDWGSASSYGYTF,TRBV7-9,few,TRBJ1-2,NA
TGTGCCAGCAGCCCGACTCCGGGACAGCTAAACTATGGCTACACCTTC,CASSPTPGQLNYGYTF,TRBV9,NA,TRBJ1-2,TRBD1
TGTGCCAGCAGCCCCGGACAGGGGATAAGCAATCAGCCCCAGCATTTT,CASSPGQGISNQPQHF,TRBV9,NA,TRBJ1-5,TRBD1